The 27 T cell receptor beta chains presented below share a single source sample, sequenced in a study of CD8+CD57+ T cells in acquired aplastic anemia. Using genomic DNA as the template, TCR beta VDJ and CDR3 profiling was carried out. Each CDR3 protein is one row after TCRdb ran MiXCR on the reads. This sample has tens of thousands of distinct CDR3 sequences, with about 70% found just once. The authors sequenced patients whose flow cytometry had shown CD8+CD57+ cell expansion. Specimen: sorted CD4+, CD8+, or CD8+CD57+ T cells (not recorded which) from PBMCs. These receptors all come from a human donor with aplastic anemia.

This sequence joins TRBV11-1 and TRBJ2-7; perhaps TRBD2 as D (6 bases). This CDR3 comprises 16 residues. CDR1 SGHAT and CDR2 FQDESV come from the germline V gene (reference sequence). V shed 1 base and J shed 0 bases, with 13 bases lying between them. The CDR3 bases are TGTGCCAGCAGCTTAGAGGGAGGCCTAAGCTCCTACGAGCAGTACTTC. This codes for CASSLEGGLSSYEQYF.

This clonotype was counted ten times or more. The V gene is TRBV2, the J gene TRBJ2-7; weak D call: TRBD2 (7 bases). The CDR3 has 12 amino acids. The germline V gene has CDR1 SNHLY and CDR2 FYNNEI. The CDR3, as DNA: TGTGGAGGGGGGGAGCGTCCCTACGAGCAGTACTTC. Its protein product is CGGGERPYEQYF. Full variable domain (rest looked up from reference TRBV2 and TRBJ2-7): EPEVTQTPSHQVTQMGQEVILRCVPISNHLYFYWYRQILGQKVEFLVSFYNNEISEKSEIFDDQFSVERPDGSNFTLKIRSTKLEDSAMYFCGGGERPYEQYFGPGTRLTVT.

The chain joins TRBV7-9 to TRBJ1-1, with D tentatively TRBD1 (5 bases). V was cut by 2 bases and J by 8 bases, with 9 bases left in between. Per germline, CDR1 SEHNR and CDR2 FQNEAQ (reference sequence). CDR3 length: 12 residues. CDR3 nucleotides: TGTGCCAGCAGCTTAATCGGGGGGGAAGCTTTCTTT. This sequence encodes CASSLIGGEAFF.

Concerning this clonotype itself: A read error may produce the germline difference seen at one junction end. The gene calls are TRBV24-1 and TRBJ2-6, with D uncertain. The CDR3 spans 15 residues. CDR1 and CDR2 from the germline V gene are KGHDR and SFDVKD. Here the CDR3 reads CATGDLGSGANVLTF. The CDR3, as DNA: TGTGCCACCGGTGATTTGGGCTCTGGGGCCAACGTCCTGACTTTC.

Comments on this clonotype: The junction departs from the called germline gene at one end, perhaps through a read error. The rearrangement joins TRBV7-2 to TRBJ2-7, with TRBD1 matching over 8 bases. Germline lookup yields CDR1 SGHTA and CDR2 FQGNSA. The CDR3 sequence is 13 residues long. This CDR3 reads CASSARQGYEQYF. CDR3 coding DNA: TGCGCCAGCAGCGCGCGACAGGGGTACGAGCAGTACTTC.

V and J are TRBV20-1 and TRBJ1-5; TRBD1 is a possible D gene (5 bases). From germline, CDR1 is DFQATT and CDR2 SNEGSKA (reference sequence). The CDR3 has 12 amino acids. Trimming left V 5 bases short and J 7 bases short, with 12 bases between. CDR3 in amino acids: CSARRVGQPQHF. In nucleotides, the CDR3 is TGCAGTGCTCGCAGGGTCGGACAGCCCCAGCATTTT.

This chain uses TRBV12-3 or TRBV12-4 with TRBJ2-1; 7 bases align to TRBD2. V shed 6 bases and J 0 bases; nucleotides not matched to a gene: 5. This CDR3 region has 15 residues. The CDR3 nucleotides read TGTGCCAGCAGCTCAACTAGCGACTCCTACAATGAGCAGTTCTTC. Encoded protein: CASSSTSDSYNEQFF.

The chain employs TRBV2 and TRBJ1-5; D is unclear. CDR1 SNHLY and CDR2 FYNNEI come from the germline V gene. V lost 8 bases and J 0 bases, leaving 8 bases between the germline ends. The CDR3 contains 13 residues. CDR3 DNA: TGTGCCAGCGGTAGGGATAGCAATCAGCCCCAGCATTTT. It is translated as CASGRDSNQPQHF.

As regards this clonotype: A much larger clone differs from this one at a single base, so this may be a read error. The chain links TRBV20-1 to TRBJ2-6, with TRBD1 as a possible D gene (6 bases). Trimming removed 6 bases at V and 0 bases at J, with 15 bases between. CDR3 length equals 16 residues. The germline CDR1 and CDR2 sequences are DFQATT and SNEGSKA (reference sequence). The CDR3 reads CSALPVTGSGANVLTF. The CDR3 coding sequence is TGCAGTGCCCTACCTGTGACAGGCTCTGGGGCCAACGTCCTGACTTTC.

The chain recombines TRBV15 with TRBJ1-6; TRBD1 is a possible D gene (5 bases). V shed 6 bases and J shed 7 bases, with 13 bases lying between them. The CDR3 runs to 14 residues. Germline CDR1 and CDR2: LNHNV and YYDKDF (reference sequence). CDR3 DNA sequence: TGTGCCACCAGGGGGGGTCTAGGAAATTCACCCCTCCACTTT. Translating gives CATRGGLGNSPLHF.

CDR3 residues: CASSLGGGAETQYF. As DNA, the CDR3 is TGTGCCAGCAGCTTAGGTGGGGGGGCGGAGACCCAGTACTTC. The genes are TRBV2 and TRBJ2-5; D is possibly TRBD2 (7 bases). The CDR3 spans 14 residues. V lost 6 bases to trimming and J lost 5 bases, with 16 bases between them. CDR1 is SNHLY, CDR2 FYNNEI, per germline.

The chain has TRBV7-2 and TRBJ2-1; D may correspond to TRBD1 or TRBD2 (5 bases each). From germline, CDR1 is SGHTA and CDR2 FQGNSA. V lost 10 bases and J 0 bases, leaving 10 bases between the germline ends. CDR3 length equals 13 residues. The chain's CDR3 is CATRGVSYNEQFF. The CDR3 nucleotides are TGTGCCACCAGAGGGGTCTCCTACAATGAGCAGTTCTTC.

This chain uses TRBV19 with TRBJ1-4; D uncertain. The V gene lost 9 bases and the J gene lost 5 bases, with 10 bases spanning the gap. CDR1 LNHDA and CDR2 SQIVND come from the germline V gene (reference sequence). The CDR3 is made up of 12 amino acids. CDR3 coding DNA: TGTGCCAGGAGACGGATAAATGAAAAACTGTTTTTT. This encodes CARRRINEKLFF.

This clonotype was counted a single time. The chain employs TRBV7-6 and TRBJ2-3, with TRBD2 as a possible D gene (5 bases). The length of the CDR3 is 15 residues. Germline V CDR1 and CDR2: SGHVS, FNYEAQ. With 3 bases removed from V and 4 bases from J, the gap between germline ends came to 14 bases. The CDR3 reads CASSFYPTSADTQYF. CDR3 coding DNA: TGTGCCAGCAGCTTTTACCCCACTAGTGCAGATACGCAGTATTTT.

This clonotype occurred a few times. The chain combines TRBV2 with TRBJ1-6, with 10 bases matching TRBD1. The CDR3 spans 14 residues. Germline V lookup: CDR1 SNHLY, CDR2 FYNNEI. V trimming: 8 bases; J trimming: 5 bases; junction bases outside the gene matches: 3. Here the CDR3 reads CASSGQGDNSPLHF. CDR3 DNA sequence: TGTGCCAGCTCAGGACAGGGGGATAATTCACCCCTCCACTTT.

This clonotype showed up just a few times. J is TRBJ1-6 and V is TRBV19; a possible D gene is TRBD1 (6 bases). The germline V gene has CDR1 LNHDA and CDR2 SQIVND (reference sequence). Trimming cost V 5 bases and J 9 bases, with 17 bases left between them. This CDR3 spans 15 amino acids. The CDR3 spells CASSLLQGRGSPLHF. The DNA of the CDR3 is TGTGCCAGTAGTCTCCTACAGGGTAGAGGTTCACCCCTCCACTTT.

The rearrangement joins TRBV6-4 to TRBJ2-3; no clear D gene. Germline V CDR1 and CDR2: MRHNA, SNTAGT. This CDR3 has 15 amino acids. Trimming took 2 bases from V and 1 from J, leaving 10 bases between them. CDR3 loop: CASSDGPGGTDTQYF. DNA of the CDR3: TGTGCCAGCAGTGACGGGCCAGGCGGCACAGATACGCAGTATTTT.

The genes are TRBV15 and TRBJ1-5, with D unclear. V lost 5 bases, J lost 3 bases, and 11 bases lay in between. The length of the CDR3 is 14 residues. Germline assignment: CDR1 LNHNV and CDR2 YYDKDF (reference sequence). CDR3 DNA: TGTGCCACCAGCTTAGACGGCTACAATCAGCCCCAGCATTTT. This encodes CATSLDGYNQPQHF.

A few counts support this clonotype. The chain uses TRBV7-6 and TRBJ2-3; TRBD2 agrees at 7 bases. The CDR3 contains 16 residues. Germline V gene data show CDR1 as SGHVS and CDR2 as FNYEAQ. Trimming at V came to 3 bases and at J to 2 bases, leaving 8 bases not matched to a gene. Here the CDR3 DNA reads TGTGCCAGCAGCTTGGGGAGCGGGGCCCCCACAGATACGCAGTATTTT. Protein sequence: CASSLGSGAPTDTQYF.

CDR3 nucleotide sequence: TGTGCCAGCAGCTTCGAAGAAGGGGTGACCCAGTACTTC. Amino acids: CASSFEEGVTQYF. V and J are TRBV7-9 and TRBJ2-5; TRBD1 is a possible D gene (5 bases). The CDR3 spans 13 residues. CDR1 SEHNR and CDR2 FQNEAQ come from the germline V gene (reference sequence). Trimming removed 3 bases from V and 7 bases from J, with 12 bases in between.

The chain uses TRBV20-1 and TRBJ2-1; D unclear. Per the germline V gene, CDR1 is DFQATT and CDR2 is SNEGSKA (reference sequence). Trimming pared 4 bases from V and 6 bases from J, leaving 10 bases between. The CDR3 runs to 12 residues. CDR3 in amino acids: CSAIVSFNEQFF. Here the CDR3 DNA reads TGCAGTGCTATTGTGAGCTTCAATGAGCAGTTCTTC.

This chain uses TRBV12-3 or TRBV12-4 with TRBJ1-6; D uncertain. This CDR3 contains 14 residues. Trimming cost V 0 bases and J 8 bases, with 8 bases left between them. The CDR3 spells CASSLASTDSPLHF. CDR3 nucleotides: TGTGCCAGCAGTTTAGCGTCAACAGATTCACCCCTCCACTTT.

The rearrangement links TRBV2 to TRBJ1-2, with no clear D. Germline values: CDR1 SNHLY, CDR2 FYNNEI. The CDR3 has 12 amino acids. V was pared by 7 bases and J by 8 bases, with 14 bases between. CDR3 region: CASMGGAGGYTF. CDR3 DNA: TGTGCCAGCATGGGTGGAGCTGGCGGCTACACCTTC.

This chain uses TRBV10-3 with TRBJ1-6; tentatively, D is TRBD1 (5 bases). CDR3 length: 14 amino acids. Germline loops: CDR1 ENHRY, CDR2 SYGVKD. Deletions cut 11 bases from V and 8 bases from J, with 19 bases between. In DNA form, the CDR3 reads TGTGCCTCCAATCAGGGCAGGGACTATTCACCCCTCCACTTT. Translating gives CASNQGRDYSPLHF.

The CDR3 nucleotides are TGTGCCACCAGTGATTACGCGGGAGGTCCGAACAATGAGCAGTTCTTC. The encoded protein is CATSDYAGGPNNEQFF. This chain joins TRBV24-1 and TRBJ2-1; TRBD2 matches 8 bases. Germline CDR1 KGHDR, CDR2 SFDVKD. The CDR3 is 16 residues long. V trimming: 2 bases; J trimming: 5 bases; junction bases outside the gene matches: 7.

The table lists this clonotype with a count of one. The chain joins TRBV9 to TRBJ2-7; 8 nucleotides line up with TRBD1. The germline gives CDR1 SGDLS, CDR2 YYNGEE. V trimming: 1 base; J trimming: 9 bases; junction bases outside the gene matches: 12. The length of the CDR3 is 15 residues. CDR3 loop: CASSVRDRTPRGQYF. The CDR3 DNA follows: TGTGCCAGCAGCGTAAGGGACAGGACCCCGAGGGGGCAGTACTTC.

About this clonotype itself: A read error may explain this, as a much larger clone is one base away. The chain employs TRBV12-5 and TRBJ1-2; D not resolved. The CDR3 runs to 13 residues. Germline CDR1 LGHNT, CDR2 FRNRAP. This CDR3 reads CASGDRGNYGCTF. CDR3 coding DNA: TGTGCTAGTGGTGATCGGGGTAACTATGGCTGCACCTTC.